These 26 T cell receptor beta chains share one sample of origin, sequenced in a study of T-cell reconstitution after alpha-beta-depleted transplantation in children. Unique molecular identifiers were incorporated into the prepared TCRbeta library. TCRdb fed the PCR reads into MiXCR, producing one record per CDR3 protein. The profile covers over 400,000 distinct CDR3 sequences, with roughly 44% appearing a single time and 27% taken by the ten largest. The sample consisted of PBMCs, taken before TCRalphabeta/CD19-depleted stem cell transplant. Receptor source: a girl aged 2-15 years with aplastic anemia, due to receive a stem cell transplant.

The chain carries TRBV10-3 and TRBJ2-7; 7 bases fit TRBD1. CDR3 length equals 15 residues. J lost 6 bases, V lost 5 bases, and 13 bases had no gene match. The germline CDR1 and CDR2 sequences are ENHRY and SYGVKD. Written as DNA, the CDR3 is TGTGCCATCAGTAATCCGGGACAGACCTCAGGCGAGCAGTACTTC. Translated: CAISNPGQTSGEQYF.

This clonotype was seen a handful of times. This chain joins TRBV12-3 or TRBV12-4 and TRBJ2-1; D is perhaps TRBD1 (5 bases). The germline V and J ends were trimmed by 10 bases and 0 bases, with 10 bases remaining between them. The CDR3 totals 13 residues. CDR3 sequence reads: CATAGSSYNEQFF. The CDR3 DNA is TGTGCCACCGCAGGGTCCTCCTACAATGAGCAGTTCTTC.

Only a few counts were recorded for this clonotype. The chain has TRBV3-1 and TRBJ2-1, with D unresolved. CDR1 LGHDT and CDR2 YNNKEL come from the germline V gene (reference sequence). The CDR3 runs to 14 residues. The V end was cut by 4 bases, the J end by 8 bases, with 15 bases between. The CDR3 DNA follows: TGTGCCAGCAGCCCCGACTTAGGATTCCATGAGCAGTTCTTC. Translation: CASSPDLGFHEQFF.

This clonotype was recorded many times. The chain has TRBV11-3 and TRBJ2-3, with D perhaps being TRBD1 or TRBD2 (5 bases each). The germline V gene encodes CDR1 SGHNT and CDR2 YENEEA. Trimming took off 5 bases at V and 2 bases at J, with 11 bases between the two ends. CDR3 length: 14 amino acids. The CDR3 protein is CASSAGTTTDTQYF. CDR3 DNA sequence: TGTGCCAGCAGCGCCGGGACCACCACAGATACGCAGTATTTT.

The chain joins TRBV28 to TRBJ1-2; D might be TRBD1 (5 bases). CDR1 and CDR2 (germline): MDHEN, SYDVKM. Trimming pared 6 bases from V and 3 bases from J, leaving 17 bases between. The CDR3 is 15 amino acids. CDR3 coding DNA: TGTGCCAGCAGCTACCCCAGCACAGGTTACTATGGCTACACCTTC. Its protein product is CASSYPSTGYYGYTF.

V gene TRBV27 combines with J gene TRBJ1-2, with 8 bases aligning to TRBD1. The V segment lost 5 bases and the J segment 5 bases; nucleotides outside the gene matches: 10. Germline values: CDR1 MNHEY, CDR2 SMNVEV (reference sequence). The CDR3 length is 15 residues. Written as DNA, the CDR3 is TGTGCCAGCAGTCCTGGACAGGGCGGGGGTTATGGCTACACCTTC. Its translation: CASSPGQGGGYGYTF.

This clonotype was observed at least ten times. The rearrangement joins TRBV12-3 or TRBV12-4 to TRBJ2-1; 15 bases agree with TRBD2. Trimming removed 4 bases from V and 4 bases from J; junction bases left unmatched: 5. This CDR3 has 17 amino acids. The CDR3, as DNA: TGTGCCAGCAGTTCAGGGACTAGCGGGAGGCTTTACAATGAGCAGTTCTTC. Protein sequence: CASSSGTSGRLYNEQFF.

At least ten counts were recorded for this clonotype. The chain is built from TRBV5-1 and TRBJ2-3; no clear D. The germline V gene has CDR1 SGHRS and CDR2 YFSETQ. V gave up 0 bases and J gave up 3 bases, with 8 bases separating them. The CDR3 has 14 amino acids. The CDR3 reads CASSLEVSTDTQYF. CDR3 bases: TGCGCCAGCAGCTTGGAGGTCAGTACAGATACGCAGTATTTT.

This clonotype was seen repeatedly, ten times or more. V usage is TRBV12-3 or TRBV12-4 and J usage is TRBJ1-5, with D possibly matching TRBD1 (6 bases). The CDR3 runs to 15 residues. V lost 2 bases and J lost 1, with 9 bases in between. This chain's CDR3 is CASSLLGGSNQPQHF. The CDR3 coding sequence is TGTGCCAGCAGTTTACTAGGGGGGAGCAATCAGCCCCAGCATTTT.

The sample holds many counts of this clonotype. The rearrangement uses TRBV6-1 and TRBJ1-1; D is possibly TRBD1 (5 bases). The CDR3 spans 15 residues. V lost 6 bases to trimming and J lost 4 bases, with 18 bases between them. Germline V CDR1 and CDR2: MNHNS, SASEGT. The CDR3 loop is CASRLAWGEGTEAFF. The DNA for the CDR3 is TGTGCCAGCAGACTTGCGTGGGGCGAGGGCACTGAAGCTTTCTTT.

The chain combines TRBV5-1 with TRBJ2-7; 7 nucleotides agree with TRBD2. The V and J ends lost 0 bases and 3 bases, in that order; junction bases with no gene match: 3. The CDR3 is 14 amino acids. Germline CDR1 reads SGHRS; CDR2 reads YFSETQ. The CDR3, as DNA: TGCGCCAGCAGCTTGGCGACGGGGGGCTACGAGCAGTACTTC. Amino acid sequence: CASSLATGGYEQYF.

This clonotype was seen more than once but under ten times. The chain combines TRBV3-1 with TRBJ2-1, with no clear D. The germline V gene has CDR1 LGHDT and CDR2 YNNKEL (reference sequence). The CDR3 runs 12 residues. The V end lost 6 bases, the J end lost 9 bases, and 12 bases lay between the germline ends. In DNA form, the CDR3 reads TGTGCCAGCAGTCGTGCGACCTCTGAGCAGTTCTTC. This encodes CASSRATSEQFF.

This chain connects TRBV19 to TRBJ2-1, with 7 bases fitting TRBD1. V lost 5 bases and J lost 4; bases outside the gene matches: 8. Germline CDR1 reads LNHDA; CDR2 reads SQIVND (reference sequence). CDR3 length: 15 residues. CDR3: CASSPRTGLYNEQFF. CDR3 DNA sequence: TGTGCCAGTAGTCCCCGGACAGGCCTATACAATGAGCAGTTCTTC.

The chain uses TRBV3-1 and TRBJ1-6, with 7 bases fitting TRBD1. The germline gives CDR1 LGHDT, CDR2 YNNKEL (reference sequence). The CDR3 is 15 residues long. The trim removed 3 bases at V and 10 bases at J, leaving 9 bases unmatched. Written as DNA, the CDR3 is TGTGCCAGCAGCCACTTGGACAGGTTGGAATCACCCCTCCACTTT. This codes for CASSHLDRLESPLHF.

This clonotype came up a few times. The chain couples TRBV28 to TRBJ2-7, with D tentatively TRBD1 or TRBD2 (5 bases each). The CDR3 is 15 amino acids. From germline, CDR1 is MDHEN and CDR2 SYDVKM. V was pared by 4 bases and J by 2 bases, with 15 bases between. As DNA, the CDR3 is TGTGCCAGCAGTTGGGGTGGGGACGGTACCTACGAGCAGTACTTC. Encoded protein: CASSWGGDGTYEQYF.

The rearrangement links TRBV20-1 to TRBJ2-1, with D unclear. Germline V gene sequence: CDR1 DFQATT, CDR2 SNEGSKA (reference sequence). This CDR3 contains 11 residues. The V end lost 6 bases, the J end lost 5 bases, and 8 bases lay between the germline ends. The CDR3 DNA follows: TGCAGTGCCCCAGCCCACAATGAGCAGTTCTTC. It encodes CSAPAHNEQFF.

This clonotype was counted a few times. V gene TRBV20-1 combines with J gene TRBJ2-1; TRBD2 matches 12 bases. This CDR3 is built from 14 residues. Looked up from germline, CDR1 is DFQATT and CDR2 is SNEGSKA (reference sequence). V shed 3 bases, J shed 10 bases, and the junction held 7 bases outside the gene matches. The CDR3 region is CSASETSGRWEQFF. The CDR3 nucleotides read TGCAGTGCTAGCGAGACTAGCGGGAGATGGGAGCAGTTCTTC.

Here the CDR3 reads CSAMAGNGRARDEQFF. The CDR3 coding sequence is TGCAGTGCTATGGCCGGTAATGGGAGGGCCAGGGATGAGCAGTTCTTC. V usage is TRBV20-1 and J usage is TRBJ2-1; 7 bases match TRBD2. The germline CDR1 and CDR2 sequences are DFQATT and SNEGSKA (reference sequence). The CDR3 contains 16 residues. With V trimmed by 4 bases and J by 8 bases, 17 bases remained unmatched.

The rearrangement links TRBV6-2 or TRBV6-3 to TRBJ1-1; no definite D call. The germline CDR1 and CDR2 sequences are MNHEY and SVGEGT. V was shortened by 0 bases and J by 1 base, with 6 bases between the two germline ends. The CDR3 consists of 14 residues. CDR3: CASSYSVRNTEAFF. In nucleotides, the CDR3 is TGTGCCAGCAGTTACTCGGTCCGGAACACTGAAGCTTTCTTT.

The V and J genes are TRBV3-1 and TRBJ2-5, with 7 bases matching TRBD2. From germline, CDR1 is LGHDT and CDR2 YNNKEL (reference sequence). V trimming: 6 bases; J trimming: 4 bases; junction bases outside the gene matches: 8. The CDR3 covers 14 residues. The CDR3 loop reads CASRFRGVVETQYF. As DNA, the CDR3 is TGTGCCAGCAGGTTCCGGGGGGTGGTAGAGACCCAGTACTTC.

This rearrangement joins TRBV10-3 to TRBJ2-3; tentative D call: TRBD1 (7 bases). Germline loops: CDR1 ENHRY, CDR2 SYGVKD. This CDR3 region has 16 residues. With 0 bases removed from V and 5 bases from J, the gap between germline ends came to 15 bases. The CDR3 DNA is TGTGCCATCAGTGAGTCGTCCAGGGGGGATGTAGATACGCAGTATTTT. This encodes CAISESSRGDVDTQYF.

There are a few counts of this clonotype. In nucleotides, the CDR3 is TGTGCCAGCAGTGATCGAGTTCTAACGGGAAGTTTCTTTGAGCAGTTCTTC. Its protein is CASSDRVLTGSFFEQFF. The chain carries TRBV2 and TRBJ2-1; perhaps TRBD2 as D (5 bases). The CDR3 totals 17 residues. V gave up 3 bases and J gave up 9 bases, with 24 bases separating them. Germline CDR1 is SNHLY and CDR2 is FYNNEI.

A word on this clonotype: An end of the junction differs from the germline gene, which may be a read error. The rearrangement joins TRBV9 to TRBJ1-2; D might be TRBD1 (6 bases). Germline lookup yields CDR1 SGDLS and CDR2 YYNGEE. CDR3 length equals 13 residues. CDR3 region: CASSPTQGNGDTF. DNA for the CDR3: TGTGCCAGCAGCCCAACGCAGGGGAATGGCGACACCTTC.

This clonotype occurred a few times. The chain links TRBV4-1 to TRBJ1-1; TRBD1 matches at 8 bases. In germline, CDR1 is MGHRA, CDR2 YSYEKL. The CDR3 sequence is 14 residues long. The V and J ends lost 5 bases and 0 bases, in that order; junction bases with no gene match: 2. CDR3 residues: CASSATGVNTEAFF. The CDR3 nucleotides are TGCGCCAGCAGCGCGACAGGGGTGAACACTGAAGCTTTCTTT.

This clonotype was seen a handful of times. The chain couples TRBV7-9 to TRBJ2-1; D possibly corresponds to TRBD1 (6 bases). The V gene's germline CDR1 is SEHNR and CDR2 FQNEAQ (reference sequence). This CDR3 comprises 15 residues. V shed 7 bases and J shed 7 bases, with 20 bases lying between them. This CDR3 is CASTSIRGFENEQFF. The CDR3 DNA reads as TGTGCCAGCACCTCAATCAGGGGATTCGAGAATGAGCAGTTCTTC. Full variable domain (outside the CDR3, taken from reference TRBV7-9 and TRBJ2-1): DTGVSQNPRHKITKRGQNVTFRCDPISEHNRLYWYRQTLGQGPEFLTYFQNEAQLEKSRLLSDRFSAERPKGSFSTLEIQRTEQGDSAMYLCASTSIRGFENEQFFGPGTRLTVL.

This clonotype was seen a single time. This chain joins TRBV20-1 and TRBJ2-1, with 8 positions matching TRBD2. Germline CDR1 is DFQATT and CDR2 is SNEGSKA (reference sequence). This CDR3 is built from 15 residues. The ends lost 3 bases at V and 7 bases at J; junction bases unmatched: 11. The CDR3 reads CSARGLAGSFNEQFF. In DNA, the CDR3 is TGCAGTGCTAGGGGTCTAGCGGGCTCCTTTAATGAGCAGTTCTTC.